The 25 T cell receptor beta chains below were found in one sample sequenced in a study of cytomegalovirus exposure and HLA in healthy donors. The PCR employed 60 Vbeta primers together with 13 Jbeta primers. Clones were read by immunoSEQ multiplex PCR, and TCRdb kept only the in-frame ones, dropping some. The data contain more than 250,000 clones, around nine tenths of them singletons. Sequenced input: PBMCs. Receptors originate from a young woman in good health and CMV-seronegative.

The V call is TRBV15, the J call TRBJ2-7; 9 bases align to TRBD1. CDR1 LNHNV and CDR2 YYDKDF come from the germline V gene (reference sequence). The length of the CDR3 is 13 residues. Trimming removed 5 bases from V and 6 bases from J; junction bases left unmatched: 5. This chain's CDR3 is CATSEQGAREQYF. As DNA, the CDR3 is TGTGCCACCAGCGAACAGGGGGCGCGCGAGCAGTACTTC.

This clone was detected once. This rearrangement joins TRBV6-6 to TRBJ1-2, with D unresolved. The CDR3 is 13 residues long. Germline V gene lookup returns CDR1 MNHNY and CDR2 SVGAGI (reference sequence). V was pared by 1 base and J by 5 bases, with 8 bases between. In DNA form, the CDR3 reads TGTGCCAGCAGTTACTTGGACTCGTATGGCTACACCTTC. It specifies CASSYLDSYGYTF.

The V call is TRBV30, the J call TRBJ1-2; the D gene is possibly TRBD1 (6 bases). The germline V gene encodes CDR1 GTSNPN and CDR2 SVGIG (reference sequence). The V gene lost 4 bases and the J gene lost 3 bases, with 15 bases spanning the gap. The CDR3 is 14 residues long. The DNA of the CDR3 is TGTGCCTGGACCCTCGGGGGGCCGGACTATGGCTACACCTTC. It is translated as CAWTLGGPDYGYTF.

This clone is a singleton in its sample. The chain links TRBV21-1 to TRBJ2-2; the D call of TRBD1 is as the table states it, not checked on the DNA. TRBV21-1 is shown as a pseudogene. This CDR3 comprises 16 residues. The CDR3 is CASSKNATGGTGELFF. The CDR3 DNA reads as TGTGCCAGCAGCAAAAACGCCACAGGGGGCACCGGGGAGCTGTTTTTT.

The chain combines TRBV6-5 with TRBJ1-1; weak D call: TRBD1 (5 bases). V gave up 8 bases and J gave up 7 bases, with 20 bases separating them. CDR3 length: 14 residues. Germline lookup yields CDR1 MNHEY and CDR2 SVGAGI. Here the CDR3 reads CASPLGGVGGEAFF. The CDR3 DNA reads as TGTGCCAGCCCCCTCGGGGGGGTAGGCGGTGAAGCTTTCTTT.

V is TRBV15 and J is TRBJ1-1, with 8 bases that match TRBD1. The length of the CDR3 is 15 residues. Trimming cost V 3 bases and J 4 bases; bases outside gene matches: 7. From germline, CDR1 is LNHNV and CDR2 YYDKDF (reference sequence). The CDR3 reads CATSRGAGGVTEAFF. As DNA, the CDR3 is TGTGCCACCAGCAGGGGGGCAGGGGGCGTCACTGAAGCTTTCTTT.

This clone was seen only once. The rearrangement links TRBV2 to TRBJ2-7, with 10 bases identical to TRBD2. CDR3 length: 17 residues. Germline V gives CDR1 SNHLY, CDR2 FYNNEI. After removal of 6 bases from V and 3 bases from J, the junction contained 14 bases not matched to a gene. The CDR3: CASSGNSGGSLGYEQYF. The CDR3 DNA is TGTGCCAGCAGCGGAAATAGCGGGGGGAGCTTAGGCTACGAGCAGTACTTC.

This clone was seen just once. The CDR3 region is CASSLLGEVTYEQYF. The CDR3 DNA follows: TGTGCCAGCAGTCTCCTCGGAGAGGTTACCTACGAGCAGTACTTC. V gene TRBV6-1 combines with J gene TRBJ2-7; D is unresolved. V lost 5 bases to trimming and J lost 2 bases, with 16 bases between them. CDR3 length equals 15 residues. CDR1 and CDR2 from the germline V gene are MNHNS and SASEGT.

The chain recombines TRBV19 with TRBJ2-1, with D maybe TRBD1 (6 bases). Germline CDR1 reads LNHDA; CDR2 reads SQIVND (reference sequence). This CDR3 is 15 amino acids long. The germline V and J ends were trimmed by 4 bases and 6 bases, with 16 bases remaining between them. DNA of the CDR3: TGTGCCAGTAGTACCCAGACAGGTCCCCTCAATGAGCAGTTCTTC. Its translation is CASSTQTGPLNEQFF.

The J gene is TRBJ1-2, the V gene TRBV30; TRBD1 matches 8 bases. J gave up 8 bases and V 0 bases, and 5 bases lay outside the gene matches. The CDR3 covers 13 residues. The germline CDR1 and CDR2 sequences are GTSNPN and SVGIG (reference sequence). The chain's CDR3 is CAWSVRTGQGYTF. The CDR3 DNA is TGTGCCTGGAGTGTTAGGACAGGGCAAGGCTACACCTTC.

The rearrangement uses TRBV5-1 and TRBJ2-2, with TRBD2 matching over 12 bases. In germline, CDR1 is SGHRS, CDR2 YFSETQ. The CDR3 runs to 17 residues. Trimming cost V 1 base and J 4 bases; bases outside gene matches: 5. CDR3 in amino acids: CASSLSSGGARTGELFF. DNA for the CDR3: TGCGCCAGCAGCTTGTCTAGCGGGGGGGCCCGCACCGGGGAGCTGTTTTTT.

The chain joins TRBV19 to TRBJ2-3; 8 bases are a match to TRBD1. With 6 bases clipped from V and 4 bases from J, the junction kept 12 bases outside the gene matches. This CDR3 spans 16 amino acids. CDR1 is LNHDA and CDR2 is SQIVND in the germline V gene (reference sequence). The CDR3 sequence: CASRQSRTGYADTQYF. CDR3 DNA sequence: TGTGCCAGTAGACAATCCCGGACAGGGTATGCAGATACGCAGTATTTT.

The genes are TRBV10-1 and TRBJ1-1, with D perhaps matching TRBD1 (5 bases). There are 13 residues in the CDR3. Germline V gene sequence: CDR1 WNHNN, CDR2 SYGVQD (reference sequence). The V gene lost 2 bases and the J gene lost 1 base, with 5 bases spanning the gap. CDR3 sequence (DNA): TGCGCCAGCAGTGAGAGGGGGAACACTGAAGCTTTCTTT. The encoded protein is CASSERGNTEAFF.

In DNA form, the CDR3 reads TGTGCCAGCAGGGGAACAGGGGTAGAGACCCAGTACTTC. Translating it yields CASRGTGVETQYF. This chain links TRBV6-5 with TRBJ2-5; TRBD1 matches 7 bases. Germline CDR1 and CDR2: MNHEY and SVGAGI. V gave up 6 bases and J gave up 4 bases; unmatched junction bases: 5. CDR3 length equals 13 residues.

The chain uses TRBV6-1 and TRBJ2-5; TRBD1 agrees at 7 bases. Matching the DNA end better, TRBJ2-7 makes the J call doubtful. The CDR3 has 13 residues. The V gene's germline CDR1 is MNHNS and CDR2 SASEGT. The CDR3 sequence: CAIETGRTYEQYF. In nucleotides, the CDR3 is TGTGCCATCGAGACAGGGCGTACCTACGAGCAGTACTTC.

The chain carries TRBV2 and TRBJ1-1; D may be TRBD1 (5 bases). The length of the CDR3 is 15 residues. From germline, CDR1 is SNHLY and CDR2 FYNNEI. V lost 6 bases and J lost 0, with 14 bases in between. The CDR3: CASSLTVSMNTEAFF. The CDR3 bases are TGTGCCAGCAGCCTGACAGTATCCATGAACACTGAAGCTTTCTTT.

V is TRBV7-5 and J is TRBJ2-3; the DNA was not used to check the table's D call, TRBD2. TRBV7-5 is a recognized pseudogene. The CDR3 spans 16 residues. CDR3: CARSLARGAGTDTQYF. The DNA for the CDR3 is TGTGCCAGAAGCTTAGCGCGGGGGGCGGGCACAGATACGCAGTATTTT.

The V and J genes are TRBV29-1 and TRBJ1-1; possibly TRBD1 for D (5 bases). The CDR3 covers 11 residues. V lost 7 bases, J lost 8 bases, and 14 bases lay in between. Germline V gene data show CDR1 as SQVTM and CDR2 as ANQGSEA. CDR3 nucleotide sequence: TGCAGCGGGCAGGGCCACCTCGAAGCTTTCTTT. Translation gives CSGQGHLEAFF. Full variable domain (rest looked up from reference TRBV29-1 and TRBJ1-1): SAVISQKPSRDICQRGTSLTIQCQVDSQVTMMFWYRQQPGQSLTLIATANQGSEATYESGFVIDKFPISRPNLTFSTLTVSNMSPEDSSIYLCSGQGHLEAFFGQGTRLTVV.

V and J are TRBV4-1 and TRBJ2-5, with D perhaps matching TRBD2 (6 bases). Germline CDR1 is MGHRA and CDR2 is YSYEKL. The V gene lost 3 bases and the J gene lost 11 bases, with 22 bases spanning the gap. The CDR3 is made up of 15 amino acids. The CDR3 region is CASSHIGAGSSGQYF. CDR3 DNA sequence: TGCGCCAGCAGCCACATAGGGGCCGGTTCGAGCGGGCAGTACTTC.

A word on this clone: The sample has other DNA sequences that encode this CDR3 too. This chain joins TRBV2 and TRBJ2-1; 12 positions agree with TRBD2. V lost 4 bases and J lost 7; bases outside the gene matches: 2. Germline V gives CDR1 SNHLY, CDR2 FYNNEI. CDR3 length: 14 residues. CDR3 DNA: TGTGCCAGCAGTGGGACTAGCGGGGCGAATGAGCAGTTCTTC. It yields the protein CASSGTSGANEQFF.

This rearrangement joins TRBV30 to TRBJ2-1, with D perhaps matching TRBD1 (8 bases). CDR1 is GTSNPN and CDR2 is SVGIG in the germline V gene (reference sequence). The CDR3 has 15 residues. The ends were cut back, 7 bases at V and 8 bases at J, with 24 bases in the middle. CDR3 sequence reads: CASTGGEGRYDEQFF. CDR3 in DNA: TGTGCCTCCACAGGGGGGGAGGGGAGGTATGATGAGCAGTTCTTC. The complete variable domain, with remaining parts taken from reference TRBV30 and TRBJ2-1, reads SQTIHQWPATLVQPVGSPLSLECTVEGTSNPNLYWYRQAAGRGLQLLFYSVGIGQISSEVPQNLSASRPQDRQFILSSKKLLLSDSGFYLCASTGGEGRYDEQFFGPGTRLTVL.

This chain uses TRBV5-8 with TRBJ2-7, with TRBD1 matching over 10 bases. V trimming: 4 bases; J trimming: 2 bases; junction bases outside the gene matches: 6. This CDR3 spans 15 amino acids. From germline, CDR1 is SGHTS and CDR2 YDEGEE. CDR3 in amino acids: CASSVRTGGTYEQYF. The CDR3 DNA reads as TGTGCCAGCAGCGTGCGGACAGGGGGGACCTACGAGCAGTACTTC.

The chain combines TRBV7-8 with TRBJ2-1; D remains ambiguous. CDR1 SGHVS and CDR2 FQNEAQ come from the germline V gene. V shed 5 bases and J shed 4 bases, with 9 bases lying between them. The CDR3 runs to 13 residues. The CDR3 is CASSADLYNEQFF. The CDR3 DNA reads as TGTGCCAGCAGCGCCGACTTATACAATGAGCAGTTCTTC.

The chain joins TRBV2 to TRBJ1-4; weak D call: TRBD1 (5 bases). Trimming cost V 8 bases and J 7 bases, with 11 bases left between them. The length of the CDR3 is 12 residues. Germline lookup yields CDR1 SNHLY and CDR2 FYNNEI. In DNA, the CDR3 is TGTGCCAGCGCGAGGGACTCTGAAAAACTGTTTTTT. It encodes CASARDSEKLFF.

The table lists this clone with a count of one. The chain recombines TRBV6-6 with TRBJ1-1, with 7 bases that match TRBD1. This CDR3 region has 13 residues. Looked up from germline, CDR1 is MNHNY and CDR2 is SVGAGI (reference sequence). The junction had 7 bases not matched to a gene; V was cut back by 5 bases and J by 7 bases. Written as DNA, the CDR3 is TGTGCCAGCAGTATCGGGACAGCCCTTGAAGCTTTCTTT. Its translation is CASSIGTALEAFF.